Listed below are T cell receptor beta chains from one sample, sequenced in a study of early T cells in non-severe SARS-CoV-2 infection. TCRdb reprocessed the 5' RACE reads via MiXCR and lists one record per CDR3 protein. The repertoire holds roughly 80,000 distinct CDR3 sequences, with 8.5% to 10% as singletons. Sequenced material: whole blood. The receptors were sampled from an adult who was a healthcare worker with PCR-confirmed SARS-CoV-2 infection or an uninfected control (not recorded which). Both conserved end residues are part of each CDR3. Each record gives: V gene, clone size, J gene, D gene, CDR3 DNA, CDR3 protein. A D gene is named only where the DNA matches it firmly. Size values are once, few and many counts, or a class for expanded clones, and some rows have none.

v_call: TRBV5-1; clone_size: many; j_call: TRBJ2-3; d_call: TRBD1; cdr3_nt: TGCGCCTCGAATCAGGGGGAGAACACAGATACGCAGTATTTT; cdr3_aa: CASNQGENTDTQYF
v_call: TRBV7-9; clone_size: many; j_call: TRBJ2-5; d_call: NA; cdr3_nt: TGTGCCAGCAGCTCTTTTCTAGACACCGAAGAGACCCAGTACTTC; cdr3_aa: CASSSFLDTEETQYF
v_call: TRBV6-4; clone_size: NA; j_call: TRBJ2-1; d_call: TRBD2; cdr3_nt: TGTGCCAGCAGTCAAACTAGCGGATCCTACAATGAGCAGTTCTTC; cdr3_aa: CASSQTSGSYNEQFF
v_call: TRBV28; clone_size: many; j_call: TRBJ1-2; d_call: NA; cdr3_nt: TGTGCCAGCAGTTTGGTCAGCCCTGGGTATGGCTACACCTTC; cdr3_aa: CASSLVSPGYGYTF
v_call: TRBV3-1; clone_size: few; j_call: TRBJ2-4; d_call: NA; cdr3_nt: TGTGCCAGCAGCCAACTAGGCAAAAACATTCAGTACTTC; cdr3_aa: CASSQLGKNIQYF
v_call: TRBV6-1; clone_size: many; j_call: TRBJ1-2; d_call: NA; cdr3_nt: TGTGCCAGCAGTGAAGGGAGGCGGCGTCACGGCTACACCTTC; cdr3_aa: CASSEGRRRHGYTF
v_call: TRBV4-1; clone_size: many; j_call: TRBJ2-5; d_call: NA; cdr3_nt: TGCGCCAGCAGCCAAGGGGTTTTGGAGACCCAGTACTTC; cdr3_aa: CASSQGVLETQYF
v_call: TRBV27; clone_size: NA; j_call: TRBJ1-1; d_call: NA; cdr3_nt: TGTGCCAGCAGTTTAGGGGTTTGGGGCATGAACACTGAAGCTTTCTTT; cdr3_aa: CASSLGVWGMNTEAFF
v_call: TRBV5-1; clone_size: NA; j_call: TRBJ1-2; d_call: NA; cdr3_nt: TGCGCCAGCAGCTTGGACAGGGCGGCTGGCTACACCTTC; cdr3_aa: CASSLDRAAGYTF
v_call: TRBV20-1; clone_size: medium-sized; j_call: TRBJ2-7; d_call: NA; cdr3_nt: TGCAGTGCCGAACCGGACACGAACTCCTACGAGCAGTACTTC; cdr3_aa: CSAEPDTNSYEQYF
v_call: TRBV3-1; clone_size: many; j_call: TRBJ1-3; d_call: NA; cdr3_nt: TGTGCCAGCAGCCAAACCGGTCGATCTGGAAACACCATATATTTT; cdr3_aa: CASSQTGRSGNTIYF
v_call: TRBV7-2; clone_size: NA; j_call: TRBJ2-2; d_call: TRBD2; cdr3_nt: TGTGCCAGCAGCTTATTGGCGGGAGTACCCGGGGAGCTGTTTTTT; cdr3_aa: CASSLLAGVPGELFF
v_call: TRBV20-1; clone_size: NA; j_call: TRBJ1-2; d_call: TRBD1; cdr3_nt: TGCAGTGCTAGTCACAGGGGTGGTAACTATGGCTACACCTTC; cdr3_aa: CSASHRGGNYGYTF
v_call: TRBV28; clone_size: NA; j_call: TRBJ1-2; d_call: TRBD1; cdr3_nt: TGTGCCAGCACTCTCATAAGGGACAGTCCCTATGGCTACACCTTC; cdr3_aa: CASTLIRDSPYGYTF
v_call: TRBV6-6; clone_size: many; j_call: TRBJ2-3; d_call: TRBD2; cdr3_nt: TGTGCCAGCAGTCCTGGGACTAGGCAGTATTTT; cdr3_aa: CASSPGTRQYF
v_call: TRBV10-1; clone_size: few; j_call: TRBJ2-5; d_call: NA; cdr3_nt: TGCGCCAGCAGTGAAATGGGGCGCCAAGAGACCCAGTACTTC; cdr3_aa: CASSEMGRQETQYF
v_call: TRBV30; clone_size: many; j_call: TRBJ1-1; d_call: NA; cdr3_nt: TGTGCCTGGACGGTGGGCAGGATGAACACTGAAGCTTTCTTT; cdr3_aa: CAWTVGRMNTEAFF
v_call: TRBV20-1; clone_size: many; j_call: TRBJ2-5; d_call: NA; cdr3_nt: TGCAGTGCTAGAGGGAGGGGGCGTAACCCTTTCCAAGAGACCCAGTACTTC; cdr3_aa: CSARGRGRNPFQETQYF
v_call: TRBV27; clone_size: few; j_call: TRBJ2-7; d_call: NA; cdr3_nt: TGTGCCAGCAGCTCAGGGGCGGGGAGGCAGCAGTACTTC; cdr3_aa: CASSSGAGRQQYF
v_call: TRBV20-1; clone_size: many; j_call: TRBJ1-2; d_call: NA; cdr3_nt: TGCAGTGCCAGACCCTTGGGCAGGGCGTTGAATGGCTACACCTTC; cdr3_aa: CSARPLGRALNGYTF
v_call: TRBV9; clone_size: NA; j_call: TRBJ2-2; d_call: TRBD2; cdr3_nt: TGTGCCAGCAGCCCTCGACTAGCGGGAGTCGCCGGGGAGCTGTTTTTT; cdr3_aa: CASSPRLAGVAGELFF
v_call: TRBV5-4; clone_size: many; j_call: TRBJ2-2; d_call: NA; cdr3_nt: TGTGCCAGCAGCTTCGACTCATCGGGGAACACCGGGGAGCTGTTTTTT; cdr3_aa: CASSFDSSGNTGELFF
v_call: TRBV5-6; clone_size: few; j_call: TRBJ1-2; d_call: TRBD1; cdr3_nt: TGTGCCAGCAGCTTCTATCGTCGACAGGGCCCTATTTATGGCTACACCTTC; cdr3_aa: CASSFYRRQGPIYGYTF
v_call: TRBV7-9; clone_size: NA; j_call: TRBJ1-4; d_call: NA; cdr3_nt: TGTGCCAGCAGCTTTATGGAAAATGAAAAACTGTTTTTT; cdr3_aa: CASSFMENEKLFF
v_call: TRBV10-1; clone_size: NA; j_call: TRBJ2-7; d_call: TRBD2; cdr3_nt: TGCGCCGGTGTAGGAGAGCGGGAGGGCATCCACGAGCAGTACTTC; cdr3_aa: CAGVGEREGIHEQYF
v_call: TRBV5-1; clone_size: few; j_call: TRBJ2-1; d_call: TRBD2; cdr3_nt: TGCGCCAGCAGCTTGGCAGCGGGAGCGGCGAATGAGCAGTTCTTC; cdr3_aa: CASSLAAGAANEQFF
v_call: TRBV7-9; clone_size: many; j_call: TRBJ2-5; d_call: NA; cdr3_nt: TGTGCCAGCAGCCCCCGGACGGAACAAGAGACCCAGTACTTC; cdr3_aa: CASSPRTEQETQYF
v_call: TRBV7-2; clone_size: NA; j_call: TRBJ2-1; d_call: TRBD2; cdr3_nt: TGTGCCAGCAGCTTAGTAGCGGGAGGGGAAAATGAGCAGTTCTTC; cdr3_aa: CASSLVAGGENEQFF
v_call: TRBV15; clone_size: many; j_call: TRBJ2-7; d_call: NA; cdr3_nt: TGTGCCACCAGCAGAGAGACGAACCGGGACGGGACCTACGAGCAGTACTTC; cdr3_aa: CATSRETNRDGTYEQYF
v_call: TRBV4-1; clone_size: NA; j_call: TRBJ2-3; d_call: TRBD2; cdr3_nt: TGCGCCAGCAGACCCTTGACTAGCCGGGTCTGGGTTACGCAGTATTTT; cdr3_aa: CASRPLTSRVWVTQYF
v_call: TRBV28; clone_size: many; j_call: TRBJ1-3; d_call: NA; cdr3_nt: TGTGCCAGCAGTTTGACTTTCGGAAACACCATATATTTT; cdr3_aa: CASSLTFGNTIYF
v_call: TRBV12-3/TRBV12-4; clone_size: NA; j_call: TRBJ2-2; d_call: NA; cdr3_nt: TGTGCCAGCAGCTCGGGAGTTCAAACCGGGGAGCTGTTTTTT; cdr3_aa: CASSSGVQTGELFF
v_call: TRBV7-8; clone_size: NA; j_call: TRBJ1-5; d_call: NA; cdr3_nt: TGTGCCAGCAGCCTCGGCGGAACATTATATAGCAATCAGCCCCAGCATTTT; cdr3_aa: CASSLGGTLYSNQPQHF
v_call: TRBV11-2; clone_size: many; j_call: TRBJ2-1; d_call: TRBD2; cdr3_nt: TGTGCCAGCAGATTGAGAAGCGGGAGGCCCTACTTC; cdr3_aa: CASRLRSGRPYF
v_call: TRBV6-5; clone_size: NA; j_call: TRBJ2-7; d_call: NA; cdr3_nt: TGTGCCAGCAGTAGGGGCCCAGGTAGTGAGCAGTACTTC; cdr3_aa: CASSRGPGSEQYF
v_call: TRBV5-7; clone_size: many; j_call: TRBJ1-5; d_call: NA; cdr3_nt: TGTGCCAGCAGCCGGCGGGAGGCTTATAGCAATCAGCCCCAGCATTTT; cdr3_aa: CASSRREAYSNQPQHF
v_call: TRBV7-8; clone_size: many; j_call: TRBJ1-5; d_call: NA; cdr3_nt: TGTGCCAGCAGCTTAAGAAATAGCAATCAGCCCCAGCATTTT; cdr3_aa: CASSLRNSNQPQHF
v_call: TRBV5-1; clone_size: NA; j_call: TRBJ2-3; d_call: TRBD2; cdr3_nt: TGCGCCAGCAGCGTTCTAGCGGGAGGGTTGCCAGATACGCAGTATTTT; cdr3_aa: CASSVLAGGLPDTQYF
v_call: TRBV6-5; clone_size: few; j_call: TRBJ1-6; d_call: NA; cdr3_nt: TGTGCCAGCATGGGGAATTCACCCCTCCACTTT; cdr3_aa: CASMGNSPLHF
v_call: TRBV10-2; clone_size: many; j_call: TRBJ2-1; d_call: TRBD2; cdr3_nt: TGCGCCAGCAGACTCCCTAGCGGGAACTCCTACAATGAGCAGTTCTTC; cdr3_aa: CASRLPSGNSYNEQFF
v_call: TRBV27; clone_size: NA; j_call: TRBJ2-5; d_call: NA; cdr3_nt: TGTGCCAGCAGGGTAACAGGGATGGTAGGGGAGACCCAGTACTTC; cdr3_aa: CASRVTGMVGETQYF
v_call: TRBV6-6; clone_size: few; j_call: TRBJ2-2; d_call: NA; cdr3_nt: TGTGCCAGCAGTTACTCGACCTTGGCCGGGGAGCTGTTTTTT; cdr3_aa: CASSYSTLAGELFF
v_call: TRBV28; clone_size: NA; j_call: TRBJ1-1; d_call: TRBD1; cdr3_nt: TGTGCCACCAGACAGGGGCAGAACACTGAAGCTTTCTTT; cdr3_aa: CATRQGQNTEAFF
v_call: TRBV20-1; clone_size: few; j_call: TRBJ2-1; d_call: NA; cdr3_nt: TGCAGTGCTAGTAGGCTAGCGAACAATGAGCAGTTCTTC; cdr3_aa: CSASRLANNEQFF
v_call: TRBV6-4; clone_size: many; j_call: TRBJ2-2; d_call: NA; cdr3_nt: TGTGCCAGCAGTCCCGAGCCACGCAGGGACACCGGGGAGCTGTTTTTT; cdr3_aa: CASSPEPRRDTGELFF
v_call: TRBV12-3/TRBV12-4; clone_size: few; j_call: TRBJ2-2; d_call: TRBD2; cdr3_nt: TGTGCCAGCAGTGCTAGCGGGAGGAACACCGGGGAGCTGTTTTTT; cdr3_aa: CASSASGRNTGELFF
v_call: TRBV28; clone_size: once; j_call: TRBJ2-7; d_call: NA; cdr3_nt: TGTGCCAGCCACAAAGGGGGTCTCTCCTACGAGCAGTACTTC; cdr3_aa: CASHKGGLSYEQYF
v_call: TRBV28; clone_size: few; j_call: TRBJ2-7; d_call: TRBD1; cdr3_nt: TGTGCCAGCAGCCACCGTAGGGGGACAGGGACCTACGAGCAGTACTTC; cdr3_aa: CASSHRRGTGTYEQYF